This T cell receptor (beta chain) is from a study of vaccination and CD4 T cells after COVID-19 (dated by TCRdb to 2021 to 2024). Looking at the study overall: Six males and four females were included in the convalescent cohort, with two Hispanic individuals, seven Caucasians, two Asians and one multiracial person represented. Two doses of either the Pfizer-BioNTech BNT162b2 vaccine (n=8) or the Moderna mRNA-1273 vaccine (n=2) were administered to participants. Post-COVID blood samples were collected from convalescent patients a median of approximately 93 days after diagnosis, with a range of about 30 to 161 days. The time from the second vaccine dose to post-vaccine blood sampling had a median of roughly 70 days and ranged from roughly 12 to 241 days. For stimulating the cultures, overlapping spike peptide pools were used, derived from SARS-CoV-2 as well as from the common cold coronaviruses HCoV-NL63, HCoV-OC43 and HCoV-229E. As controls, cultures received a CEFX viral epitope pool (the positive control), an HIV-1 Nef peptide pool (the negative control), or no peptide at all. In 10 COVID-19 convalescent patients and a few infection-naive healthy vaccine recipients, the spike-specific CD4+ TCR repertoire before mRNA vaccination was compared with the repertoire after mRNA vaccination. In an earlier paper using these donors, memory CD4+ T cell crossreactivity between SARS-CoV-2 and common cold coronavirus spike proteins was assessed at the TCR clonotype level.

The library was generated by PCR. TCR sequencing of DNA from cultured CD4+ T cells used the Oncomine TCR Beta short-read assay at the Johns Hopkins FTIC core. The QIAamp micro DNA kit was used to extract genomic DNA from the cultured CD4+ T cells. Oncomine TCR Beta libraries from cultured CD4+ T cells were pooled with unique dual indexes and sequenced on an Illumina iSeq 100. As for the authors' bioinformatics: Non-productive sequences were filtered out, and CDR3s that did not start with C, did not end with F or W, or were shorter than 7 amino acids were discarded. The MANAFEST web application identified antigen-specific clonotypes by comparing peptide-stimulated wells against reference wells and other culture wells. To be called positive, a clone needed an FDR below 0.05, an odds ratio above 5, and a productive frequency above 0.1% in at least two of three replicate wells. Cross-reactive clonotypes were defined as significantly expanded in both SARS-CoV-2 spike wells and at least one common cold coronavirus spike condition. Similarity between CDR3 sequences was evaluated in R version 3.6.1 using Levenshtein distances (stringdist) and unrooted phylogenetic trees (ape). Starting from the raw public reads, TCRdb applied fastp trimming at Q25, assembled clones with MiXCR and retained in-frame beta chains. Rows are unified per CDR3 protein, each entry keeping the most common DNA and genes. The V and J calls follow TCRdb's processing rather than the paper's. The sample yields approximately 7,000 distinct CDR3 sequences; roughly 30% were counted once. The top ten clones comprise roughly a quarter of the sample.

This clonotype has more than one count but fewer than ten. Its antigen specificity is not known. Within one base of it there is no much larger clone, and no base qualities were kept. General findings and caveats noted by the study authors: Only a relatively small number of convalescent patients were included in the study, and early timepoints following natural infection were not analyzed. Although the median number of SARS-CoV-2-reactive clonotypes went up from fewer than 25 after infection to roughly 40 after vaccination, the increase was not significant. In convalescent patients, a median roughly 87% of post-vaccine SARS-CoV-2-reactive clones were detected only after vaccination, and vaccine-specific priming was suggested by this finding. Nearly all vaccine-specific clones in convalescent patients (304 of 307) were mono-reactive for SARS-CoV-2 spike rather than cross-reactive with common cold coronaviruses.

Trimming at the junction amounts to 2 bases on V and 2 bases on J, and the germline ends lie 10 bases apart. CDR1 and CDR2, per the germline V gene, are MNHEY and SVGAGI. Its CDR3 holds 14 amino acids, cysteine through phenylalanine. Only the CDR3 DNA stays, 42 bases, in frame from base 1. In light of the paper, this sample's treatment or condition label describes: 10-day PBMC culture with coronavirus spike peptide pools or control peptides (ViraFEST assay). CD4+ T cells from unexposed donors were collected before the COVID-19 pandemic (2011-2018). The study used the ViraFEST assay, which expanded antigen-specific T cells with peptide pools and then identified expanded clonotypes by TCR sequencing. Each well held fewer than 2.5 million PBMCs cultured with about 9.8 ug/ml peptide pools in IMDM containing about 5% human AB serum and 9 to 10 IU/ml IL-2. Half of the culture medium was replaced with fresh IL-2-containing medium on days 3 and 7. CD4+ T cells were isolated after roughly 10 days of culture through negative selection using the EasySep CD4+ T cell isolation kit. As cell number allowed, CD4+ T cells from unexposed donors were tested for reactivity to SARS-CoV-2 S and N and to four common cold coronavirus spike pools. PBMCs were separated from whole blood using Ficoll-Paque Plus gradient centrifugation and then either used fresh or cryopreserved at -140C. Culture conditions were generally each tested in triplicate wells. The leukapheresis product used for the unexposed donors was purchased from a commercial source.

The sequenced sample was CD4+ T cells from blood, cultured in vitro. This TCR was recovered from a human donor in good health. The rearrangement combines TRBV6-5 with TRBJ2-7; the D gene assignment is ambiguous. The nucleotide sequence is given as TGTGCCAGCAGTTACCGCCGAAGGCCCTACGAGCAGTACTTC. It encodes CASSYRRRPYEQYF.